Presented here are 17 T cell receptor beta chains from one specimen sequenced in a study of cytomegalovirus exposure and HLA in healthy donors (dated 2017 in TCRdb). Library construction relied on the immunoSEQ multiplex PCR assay. For the multiplex PCR, a mixture combining 60 forward primers for TCR Vbeta segments and 13 reverse primers for TCR Jbeta segments was used. In TCRdb, the immuneACCESS table is reduced to in-frame sequences with V and J assigned. These tables do not hold every clone; where another copy was compared, an unresolved V gene accounts for under half, and the others remain unexplained. The sample contains around 170,000 clones, 75% to 90% of them found a single time. Clones ranked in the top ten supply roughly 6% of the sample. Sequencing input: PBMCs. These receptors were obtained from a man aged 35 to 55 in good health and CMV-seropositive.

The chain links TRBV7-4 to TRBJ2-5; 8 nucleotides agree with TRBD1. This CDR3 contains 19 residues. The junction had 22 bases not matched to a gene; V was cut back by 5 bases and J by 5 bases. The germline V gene has CDR1 SGHVT and CDR2 SQSDAQ. CDR3 sequence reads: CASSPKRVSGGVLWETQYF. Written as DNA, the CDR3 is TGTGCCAGCAGCCCGAAAAGGGTCTCAGGGGGCGTCTTGTGGGAGACCCAGTACTTC.

The table lists this clone with a count of one. This CDR3 reads CASTVAWGYTGELFF. Here the CDR3 DNA reads TGTGCCAGCACCGTGGCCTGGGGCTACACCGGGGAGCTGTTTTTT. V is TRBV28 and J is TRBJ2-2, with D perhaps matching TRBD1 (5 bases). Germline assignment: CDR1 MDHEN and CDR2 SYDVKM. CDR3 length: 15 residues. V was trimmed by 7 bases and J by 3 bases, leaving 15 bases between them.

The table lists this clone with a few counts. The chain has TRBV10-3 and TRBJ2-7; 7 positions match TRBD1. The V gene's germline CDR1 is ENHRY and CDR2 SYGVKD. The CDR3 is 14 residues long. V lost 0 bases, J lost 4 bases, and 3 bases stayed unmatched. DNA of the CDR3: TGTGCCATCAGTGAGTCGGGGACAGCTTACGAGCAGTACTTC. Its protein product is CAISESGTAYEQYF.

The chain employs TRBV10-1 and TRBJ2-1, with 7 positions matching TRBD2. The CDR3 is 17 residues long. From germline, CDR1 is WNHNN and CDR2 SYGVQD (reference sequence). V shed 2 bases, J shed 9 bases, and the junction held 16 bases outside the gene matches. The CDR3 region has the DNA TGCGCCAGCAGTGAGACGTGGGGGGGTCTTATTTTAATTGAGCAGTTCTTC. It translates to CASSETWGGLILIEQFF.

The J gene is TRBJ1-4, the V gene TRBV28; 9 nucleotides align to TRBD1. CDR3 length: 15 residues. Germline V gene lookup returns CDR1 MDHEN and CDR2 SYDVKM. The J segment lost 5 bases and the V segment lost 5 bases, leaving 6 bases of the junction unmatched. CDR3 protein: CASSNPGTGNEKLFF. Written as DNA, the CDR3 is TGTGCCAGCAGTAACCCCGGGACAGGGAATGAAAAACTGTTTTTT.

The genes are TRBV7-9 and TRBJ2-7; D gene unclear. The germline V gene has CDR1 SEHNR and CDR2 FQNEAQ (reference sequence). The CDR3 has 13 amino acids. V was shortened by 5 bases and J by 3 bases, with 11 bases between the two germline ends. The CDR3 bases are TGTGCCAGCAGCATCGGCCACTACTACGAGCAGTACTTC. Translation gives CASSIGHYYEQYF.

The chain uses TRBV5-1 and TRBJ1-5; 8 bases align to TRBD1. Germline loops: CDR1 SGHRS, CDR2 YFSETQ. J lost 3 bases, V lost 0 bases, and 2 bases had no gene match. This CDR3 comprises 15 residues. The DNA of the CDR3 is TGCGCCAGCAGCTTGGAGGGACAGGTCAATCAGCCCCAGCATTTT. It is translated as CASSLEGQVNQPQHF.

The chain carries TRBV5-6 and TRBJ1-2; D possibly corresponds to TRBD1 (5 bases). The germline V gene encodes CDR1 SGHDT and CDR2 YYEEEE. Trimming cost V 1 base and J 4 bases, with 20 bases left between them. CDR3 length equals 17 residues. The DNA of the CDR3 is TGTGCCAGCAGCTTGAGGACCGGACACTCGTATTTCTATGGCTACACCTTC. Translation gives CASSLRTGHSYFYGYTF. Combining the CDR3 with reference TRBV5-6 and TRBJ1-2 gives the whole variable domain DAGVTQSPTHLIKTRGQQVTLRCSPKSGHDTVSWYQQALGQGPQFIFQYYEEEERQRGNFPDRFSGHQFPNYSSELNVNALLLGDSALYLCASSLRTGHSYFYGYTFGSGTRLTVV.

The chain combines TRBV6-5 with TRBJ1-6, with D unresolved. Germline CDR1 and CDR2: MNHEY and SVGAGI. The CDR3 is made up of 13 amino acids. Trimming took 6 bases from V and 2 from J, leaving 5 bases between them. CDR3 in amino acids: CASRGPYNSPLHF. As DNA, the CDR3 is TGTGCCAGCAGGGGCCCCTATAATTCACCCCTCCACTTT.

The chain recombines TRBV6-6 with TRBJ2-1; 9 bases fit TRBD1. The CDR3 covers 15 residues. From germline, CDR1 is MNHNY and CDR2 SVGAGI (reference sequence). V shed 5 bases, J shed 2 bases, and the junction held 4 bases outside the gene matches. The CDR3: CASSNTGGAYNEQFF. The CDR3 DNA is TGTGCCAGCAGTAACACAGGGGGCGCCTACAATGAGCAGTTCTTC.

The chain carries TRBV5-1 and TRBJ2-2; the match to TRBD2 covers 7 bases. There are 16 residues in the CDR3. V lost 4 bases and J lost 8; bases outside the gene matches: 14. Germline loops: CDR1 SGHRS, CDR2 YFSETQ. CDR3 in DNA: TGCGCCAGCAGCCAGTCGCCGGGGACTATTAAAGGGGAGCTGTTTTTT. It yields the protein CASSQSPGTIKGELFF.

CDR3 nucleotide sequence: TGCGCCAGCAGCTTTACAGCCGCCTACGAGCAGTACTTC. The encoded protein is CASSFTAAYEQYF. The chain carries TRBV5-1 and TRBJ2-7; D not certain. Germline loops: CDR1 SGHRS, CDR2 YFSETQ. V dropped 2 bases and J dropped 2 bases, with 8 bases sitting between them. The CDR3 consists of 13 residues.

The chain combines TRBV5-6 with TRBJ2-5; D is perhaps TRBD2 (5 bases). The CDR3 has 16 amino acids. V lost 2 bases, J lost 4 bases, and 18 bases lay in between. Germline V gene data show CDR1 as SGHDT and CDR2 as YYEEEE. CDR3 in amino acids: CASSFAGVDAGETQYF. CDR3 bases: TGTGCCAGCAGCTTTGCGGGTGTTGACGCCGGAGAGACCCAGTACTTC.

This clone is a singleton in its sample. Its ends do not fully match the called genes, so a read error is possible. The V call is TRBV7-9, the J call TRBJ2-1; the D is unclear. The CDR3 runs to 12 residues. Germline V lookup: CDR1 SEHNR, CDR2 FQNEAQ (reference sequence). CDR3 sequence: CSSSRAYNEQFF. The DNA for the CDR3 is TGTTCCAGCAGCCGGGCCTACAATGAGCAGTTCTTC.

V and J are TRBV18 and TRBJ2-5, with D possibly matching TRBD1 (7 bases). The end of the DNA aligns better with TRBJ2-7, so the J call may be wrong. Germline CDR1 and CDR2: KGHSH and LQKENI. The CDR3 sequence is 16 residues long. The DNA for the CDR3 is TGTGCCAGCTCACCCAGGACAGGCGGCGGGAACTACGAGCAGTACTTC. Its protein is CASSPRTGGGNYEQYF.

The genes are TRBV4-3 and TRBJ2-1; 9 nucleotides agree with TRBD2. This CDR3 spans 15 amino acids. Per the germline V gene, CDR1 is LGHNA and CDR2 is YSLEER. The J segment lost 6 bases and the V segment lost 0 bases, leaving 3 bases of the junction unmatched. CDR3 nucleotides: TGCGCCAGCAGCCAAGAGGGACTAGCTGGCAATGAGCAGTTCTTC. Residues: CASSQEGLAGNEQFF.

The CDR3 coding sequence is TGTGCCAGCAGTTACTTGGGGACAGACCTTTACGAGCAGTACTTC. The encoded protein is CASSYLGTDLYEQYF. This chain connects TRBV6-5 to TRBJ2-7, with TRBD1 matching over 7 bases. Germline V gene lookup returns CDR1 MNHEY and CDR2 SVGAGI. The CDR3 covers 15 residues. After removal of 1 base from V and 4 bases from J, the junction contained 7 bases not matched to a gene.